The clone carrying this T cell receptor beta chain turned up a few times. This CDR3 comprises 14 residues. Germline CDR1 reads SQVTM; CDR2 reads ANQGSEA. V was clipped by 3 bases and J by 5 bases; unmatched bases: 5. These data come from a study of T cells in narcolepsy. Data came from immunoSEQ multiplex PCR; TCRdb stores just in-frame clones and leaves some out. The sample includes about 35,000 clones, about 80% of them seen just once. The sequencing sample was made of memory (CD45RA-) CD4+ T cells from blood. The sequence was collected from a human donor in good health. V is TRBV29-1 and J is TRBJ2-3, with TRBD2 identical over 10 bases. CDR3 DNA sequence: TGCAGCGTTGAGCCTAGCGGGGGTGGAGATACGCAGTATTTT. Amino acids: CSVEPSGGGDTQYF.